The rows below give T cell receptor beta chains drawn from one sample of a study of blood T cell repertoires in COVID-19. Profiled with immunoSEQ multiplex PCR; TCRdb holds only in-frame clones, not every one. The sample consists of roughly 250,000 clones, approximately 88% of them appearing once. Source material: peripheral blood. The receptors were sampled from a woman in her 30s with acute or convalescent COVID-19. Both conserved end residues are part of each CDR3.

V gene: TRBV4-3; CDR3 length: 16; CDR3 protein: CASSQELAGGYNEQFF
V gene: TRBV2; CDR3 length: 13; CDR3 protein: CASSSTGADTQYF
V gene: TRBV2; CDR3 length: 15; CDR3 protein: CASRAVAGVSDTQYF
V gene: TRBV7-2; CDR3 length: 16; CDR3 protein: CASSLVFSSGANVLTF
V gene: TRBV29-1; CDR3 length: 15; CDR3 protein: CSVEDPRASLATQYF
V gene: TRBV6-5; CDR3 length: 15; CDR3 protein: CASRGLARISYEQYF
V gene: TRBV25-1; CDR3 length: 13; CDR3 protein: CASSQGGNTEAFF
V gene: TRBV6-5; CDR3 length: 11; CDR3 protein: CATRTVNEQFF
V gene: TRBV7-3; CDR3 length: 18; CDR3 protein: CASSLRPGQDYSYNEQFF
V gene: TRBV9; CDR3 length: 16; CDR3 protein: CASSVAAGEWTDTQYF
V gene: TRBV4-1; CDR3 length: 15; CDR3 protein: CASSQIEDNNQPQHF
V gene: TRBV2; CDR3 length: 13; CDR3 protein: CATRGRAYNEQFF
V gene: TRBV3-1/TRBV3-2; CDR3 length: 17; CDR3 protein: CASSQELSRDRNSPLHF
V gene: TRBV18; CDR3 length: 15; CDR3 protein: CASSPLGQVNTEAFF
V gene: TRBV19; CDR3 length: 16; CDR3 protein: CASSIFGLRGYNEQFF
V gene: TRBV3-1/TRBV3-2; CDR3 length: 14; CDR3 protein: CASSPGPDRLEQYF
V gene: TRBV2; CDR3 length: 13; CDR3 protein: CASLVDSNQPQHF
V gene: TRBV6-1; CDR3 length: 15; CDR3 protein: CASSEGPRGGNTIYF
V gene: TRBV7-9; CDR3 length: 18; CDR3 protein: CASSLAATGASRHDEQYF
V gene: TRBV30; CDR3 length: 13; CDR3 protein: CAWSVGFSETQYF
V gene: TRBV29-1; CDR3 length: 11; CDR3 protein: CSVDLENIQYF
V gene: TRBV24-1; CDR3 length: 13; CDR3 protein: CATRGQSSYEQYF
V gene: TRBV5-1; CDR3 length: 14; CDR3 protein: CASSTQLAGETQYF
V gene: TRBV10-3; CDR3 length: 13; CDR3 protein: CAITRTPQETQYF
V gene: TRBV30; CDR3 length: 13; CDR3 protein: CASTGQLEETQYF
V gene: TRBV11-3; CDR3 length: 14; CDR3 protein: CASSLFAVPYEQYF
V gene: TRBV7-9; CDR3 length: 15; CDR3 protein: CASSYGLAVTDTQYF
V gene: TRBV29-1; CDR3 length: 16; CDR3 protein: CSVLGAASGRTNEQFF
V gene: TRBV19; CDR3 length: 15; CDR3 protein: CASNLGTSGTNEQFF
V gene: TRBV6-1; CDR3 length: 15; CDR3 protein: CASSDPTDAVYEQYF
V gene: TRBV18; CDR3 length: 16; CDR3 protein: CASSPPGTGLTDTQYF